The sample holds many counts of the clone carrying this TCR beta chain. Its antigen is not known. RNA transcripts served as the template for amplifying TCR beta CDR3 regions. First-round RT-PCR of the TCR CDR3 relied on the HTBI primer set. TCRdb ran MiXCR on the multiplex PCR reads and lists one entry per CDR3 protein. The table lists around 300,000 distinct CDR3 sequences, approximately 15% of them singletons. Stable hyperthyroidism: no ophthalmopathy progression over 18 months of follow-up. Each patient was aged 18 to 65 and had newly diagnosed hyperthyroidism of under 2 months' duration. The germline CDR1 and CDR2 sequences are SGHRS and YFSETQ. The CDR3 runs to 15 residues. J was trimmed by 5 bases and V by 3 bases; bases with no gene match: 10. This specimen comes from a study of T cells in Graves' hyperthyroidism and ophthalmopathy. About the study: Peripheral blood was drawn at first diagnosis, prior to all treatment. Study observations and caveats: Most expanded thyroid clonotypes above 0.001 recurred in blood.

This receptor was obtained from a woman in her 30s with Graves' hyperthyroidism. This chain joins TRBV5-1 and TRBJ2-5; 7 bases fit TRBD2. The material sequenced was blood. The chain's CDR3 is CASSYTGGRSETQYF. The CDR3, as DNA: TGCGCCAGCAGCTATACCGGCGGGAGATCCGAGACCCAGTACTTC.